Following are 19 T cell receptor beta chains from one sample sequenced in a study of blood T cells in healthy people across ages. It was with a sample-barcoded 5' primer and a J-beta primer mix that a second PCR of roughly 7 to 12 cycles was run. Each CDR3 protein is one row after TCRdb ran MiXCR on the 5' RACE reads. This sample has 600,000 to 800,000 distinct CDR3 sequences; 40% to 65% occur once, and the top ten carry roughly 13%. The sequenced sample was blood. The receptors here all came from a woman of 80 years or more in good health.

The chain couples TRBV7-9 to TRBJ2-7; D not certain. The CDR3 runs to 14 residues. Germline CDR1 and CDR2: SEHNR and FQNEAQ (reference sequence). Trimming cost V 1 base and J 5 bases, with 12 bases left between them. The CDR3 nucleotides read TGTGCCAGCAGCTTAGAGGCCACCGGTGACGAGCAGTACTTC. Protein product: CASSLEATGDEQYF.

This clonotype occurred many times. The chain employs TRBV5-1 and TRBJ2-1; no definite D call. CDR3 length: 13 amino acids. The V end was cut by 8 bases, the J end by 4 bases, with 13 bases between. Per the germline V gene, CDR1 is SGHRS and CDR2 is YFSETQ. DNA of the CDR3: TGCGCCAGTGAAGGAACGGGTTACAATGAGCAGTTCTTC. It yields the protein CASEGTGYNEQFF.

This clonotype was found once. This chain links TRBV6-6 with TRBJ2-3; D perhaps matches TRBD2 (6 bases). This CDR3 comprises 17 residues. CDR1 is MNHNY and CDR2 is SVGAGI in the germline V gene (reference sequence). Trimming cost V 3 bases and J 3 bases, with 19 bases left between them. The chain's CDR3 is CASSYGPGGRGTDTQYF. In DNA form, the CDR3 reads TGTGCCAGCAGTTATGGGCCCGGGGGTCGGGGGACAGATACGCAGTATTTT.

This rearrangement joins TRBV5-5 to TRBJ2-2, with TRBD2 matching over 7 bases. Unmatched junction bases numbered 3, after V lost 2 bases and J lost 2 bases. Germline V CDR1 and CDR2: SGHKS, YYEKEE (reference sequence). The CDR3 spans 15 residues. The CDR3 protein is CASSFGTTNTGELFF. The DNA of the CDR3 is TGTGCCAGCAGCTTCGGGACTACCAACACCGGGGAGCTGTTTTTT.

This clonotype came up many times. The chain employs TRBV7-8 and TRBJ2-1; D is possibly TRBD2 (6 bases). Germline V lookup: CDR1 SGHVS, CDR2 FQNEAQ. The CDR3 sequence is 15 residues long. With 3 bases removed from V and 4 bases from J, the gap between germline ends came to 13 bases. CDR3 loop: CASSFSGSGYNEQFF. CDR3 nucleotide sequence: TGTGCCAGCAGCTTCAGCGGCAGCGGGTACAATGAGCAGTTCTTC.

This clonotype was seen ten or more times. This chain connects TRBV29-1 to TRBJ2-1; no reliable D call. CDR1 and CDR2 from the germline V gene are SQVTM and ANQGSEA. This CDR3 region has 13 residues. Trimming removed 7 bases from V and 7 bases from J, with 17 bases in between. CDR3 bases: TGCAGCGCCTCGGGCCTACCTCGAAATGAGCAGTTCTTC. The encoded protein is CSASGLPRNEQFF.

This clonotype was seen a single time. The rearrangement links TRBV7-2 to TRBJ1-1; D is perhaps TRBD1 (6 bases). The V and J ends lost 5 bases and 0 bases respectively, with 16 bases between them. CDR3 size: 16 residues. Germline values: CDR1 SGHTA, CDR2 FQGNSA. The CDR3 loop is CASSQDWGALNTEAFF. The CDR3 DNA follows: TGTGCCAGCAGCCAAGATTGGGGGGCACTGAACACTGAAGCTTTCTTT.

This rearrangement joins TRBV20-1 to TRBJ2-7; possibly TRBD2 for D (8 bases). CDR1 and CDR2 (germline): DFQATT, SNEGSKA (reference sequence). Trimming removed 5 bases from V and 6 bases from J, with 20 bases in between. The CDR3 runs to 14 residues. The CDR3 DNA reads as TGCAGTGCTGAGGGGGCCGGGACTAGTCGCGAGCAGTACTTC. Protein sequence: CSAEGAGTSREQYF.

This clonotype was seen many times. The chain links TRBV5-1 to TRBJ1-2, with TRBD1 identical over 8 bases. The germline V gene has CDR1 SGHRS and CDR2 YFSETQ. V lost 0 bases, J lost 6 bases, and 4 bases stayed unmatched. The CDR3 sequence is 14 residues long. The CDR3, as DNA: TGCGCCAGCAGCTTGGAGACAGGGGTCGATGGCTACACCTTC. Translating gives CASSLETGVDGYTF.

This clonotype was detected only a few times. A much larger clone lies a single base off, so this may be a read error. The chain links TRBV3-1 to TRBJ2-7; tentatively, D is TRBD2 (6 bases). Germline-derived CDR1 and CDR2 are LGHDT and YNNKEL (reference sequence). V lost 4 bases, J lost 1 base, and 14 bases lay in between. CDR3 size: 15 residues. The CDR3 DNA reads as TGTGCCAGCAGCCCCACTGACGGGGGTTCCTACGAGCAGTACTTC. It codes for CASSPTDGGSYEQYF.

DNA for the CDR3: TGTGCCAGCAGCGCTGGGGAGCGAGATACGCAGTATTTT. This encodes CASSAGERDTQYF. This chain joins TRBV7-2 and TRBJ2-3; D perhaps matches TRBD2 (5 bases). CDR1 SGHTA and CDR2 FQGNSA come from the germline V gene. This CDR3 region has 13 residues. The ends were cut back, 5 bases at V and 5 bases at J, with 11 bases in the middle.

The genes are TRBV4-1 and TRBJ2-3, with 9 bases that match TRBD2. Germline CDR1 MGHRA, CDR2 YSYEKL. Trimming removed 5 bases from V and 6 bases from J; junction bases left unmatched: 9. This CDR3 comprises 15 residues. CDR3 loop: CASSILRGGPDTQYF. CDR3 DNA: TGCGCCAGCAGCATCTTGCGGGGGGGCCCGGATACGCAGTATTTT.

This clonotype was recorded a few times. This sequence joins TRBV20-1 and TRBJ2-1, with 13 bases aligning to TRBD2. Per the germline V gene, CDR1 is DFQATT and CDR2 is SNEGSKA (reference sequence). This CDR3 has 18 amino acids. Trimming at V came to 3 bases and at J to 7 bases, leaving 15 bases not matched to a gene. This chain's CDR3 is CSARATSGGAAGRNEQFF. DNA of the CDR3: TGCAGTGCTAGGGCAACTAGCGGGGGGGCCGCGGGGAGGAATGAGCAGTTCTTC.

As to this clonotype: It may be a read error: a sequence one base away is much more abundant. This rearrangement joins TRBV6-5 to TRBJ2-5, with 7 nucleotides matching TRBD1. Near its end, the DNA agrees better with TRBJ2-7, so the J call may be wrong. Per germline, CDR1 MNHEY and CDR2 SVGAGI. This CDR3 is built from 13 residues. DNA of the CDR3: TGTGCCACCAGTCGACAGGGCCGTGGCGAGCAGTACTTC. It codes for CATSRQGRGEQYF.

This clonotype was counted only a few times. CDR3 sequence (DNA): TGTGCCAGCAGCTTCACTAGCGGGGGGCCAGCTTACGAGCAGTACTTC. Encoded protein: CASSFTSGGPAYEQYF. The V call is TRBV7-2, the J call TRBJ2-7; 12 bases are a match to TRBD2. Germline V gives CDR1 SGHTA, CDR2 FQGNSA. The CDR3 sequence is 16 residues long. The ends lost 3 bases at V and 4 bases at J; junction bases unmatched: 7. The full variable domain, in which reference TRBV7-2 and TRBJ2-7 provide the parts outside the CDR3, is GAGVSQSPSNKVTEKGKDVELRCDPISGHTALYWYRQSLGQGLEFLIYFQGNSAPDKSGLPSDRFSAERTGGSVSTLTIQRTQQEDSAVYLCASSFTSGGPAYEQYFGPGTRLTVT.

This CDR3 reads CASSQGDRGLNTEAFF. DNA for the CDR3: TGTGCCAGCAGCCAAGGGGACAGGGGGTTGAACACTGAAGCTTTCTTT. V is TRBV4-2 and J is TRBJ1-1; 11 bases align to TRBD1. Germline V gives CDR1 LGHNA, CDR2 YNFKEQ. There are 16 residues in the CDR3. V trimming: 1 base; J trimming: 0 bases; junction bases outside the gene matches: 1.

Many counts were recorded for this clonotype. CDR3 nucleotides: TGCGCCAGCAGCCTGGCTCAGCGGGAGGGGGGCTACGAGCAGTACTTC. As protein: CASSLAQREGGYEQYF. The chain recombines TRBV4-1 with TRBJ2-7; 10 positions agree with TRBD2. Losses at the gene ends were 4 bases for V and 3 bases for J; bases not matched to a gene: 9. In germline, CDR1 is MGHRA, CDR2 YSYEKL. This CDR3 spans 16 amino acids.

In regard to this clonotype: This sequence may be a read error, since a much larger clone differs from it by one base. The V gene is TRBV5-1, the J gene TRBJ2-1, with D tentatively TRBD2 (5 bases). The CDR3 contains 14 residues. V was shortened by 2 bases and J by 6 bases, with 12 bases between the two germline ends. The V gene's germline CDR1 is SGHRS and CDR2 YFSETQ. CDR3 amino acids: CASSFPEEVNEQFF. The CDR3, as DNA: TGCGCCAGCAGCTTCCCAGAGGAGGTCAATGAGCAGTTCTTC.

This clonotype showed up many times. The gene calls are TRBV7-6 and TRBJ2-7, with TRBD2 matching 10 bases. The germline gives CDR1 SGHVS, CDR2 FNYEAQ. This CDR3 has 17 amino acids. V lost 0 bases, J lost 2 bases, and 7 bases stayed unmatched. The CDR3 DNA sequence: TGTGCCAGCAGCTTAGCCCTGAGAACTAGCGGGACCTACGAGCAGTACTTC. Translation: CASSLALRTSGTYEQYF.